The entry below describes one T cell receptor beta chain. The CDR3 totals 13 residues. Trimming shortened V by 3 bases and J by 7 bases, and 11 bases separated the two germline ends. Germline CDR1 reads SGHTS; CDR2 reads YDEGEE. This entry belongs to a study of blood T cell repertoires in COVID-19. At the level of the study: Both acute and convalescent COVID-19 samples were obtained from the United States, Italy and Spain. From T cells, B-cell-depleted T cells, or PBMCs came the material, which was cDNA or gDNA.

Authors' analysis steps: The assay estimated nucleated cells by amplifying reference gene primers. Assay: immunoSEQ multiplex PCR; the TCRdb copy retains only in-frame clones and omits some. V, J and clone size are those of that table, while D and trimming were read from the DNA. The repertoire holds roughly 70,000 clones, approximately 91% seen once, with roughly 4% in the top ten. V and J are TRBV5-8 and TRBJ1-3; D call uncertain. Sequenced material: peripheral blood. The origin of this receptor is a man aged 65-85 years with acute or convalescent COVID-19. The CDR3 reads CASSSVRRNTIYF. CDR3 nucleotide sequence: TGTGCCAGCAGCTCAGTCCGGAGGAACACCATATATTTT.